This T cell receptor (beta chain) was retrieved from a study of blood T cells in healthy people across ages. This CDR3 spans 16 amino acids. V gave up 4 bases and J gave up 0 bases, with 15 bases separating them. Germline V gene sequence: CDR1 SGHRS, CDR2 YFSETQ. The use of a sample-barcoded 5' primer and a J-beta primer mix characterized a second PCR of about 6 to 11 cycles. Via MiXCR, TCRdb re-called the 5' RACE reads, giving one row per CDR3 protein. This sample carries 650,000 to 900,000 distinct CDR3 sequences, 55% to 65% of them seen once, and the ten largest clones take approximately 30%. Every sample had a minimum of 6 million PBMCs isolated.

The chain joins TRBV5-1 to TRBJ2-3; tentatively, D is TRBD2 (6 bases). Sequenced sample: blood. This TCR derives from a man aged 25 to 40 in good health. CDR3 nucleotide sequence: TGCGCCAGCAGCCCGGAGCGGGCGCTTAGCACAGATACGCAGTATTTT. This codes for CASSPERALSTDTQYF.